The sample holds one count of the clone carrying this T cell receptor (beta chain). Looked up from germline, CDR1 is MNHNS and CDR2 is SASEGT. Trimming pared 1 base from V and 4 bases from J, leaving 20 bases between. This CDR3 contains 18 residues. The data were obtained in a study of blood T cell repertoires in COVID-19. Some clones are missing from TCRdb's copy, which holds only in-frame ones; the method was immunoSEQ multiplex PCR. The sample contains over 400,000 clones, 85% to 90% of which appear only once. This receptor was identified in a woman aged 45 to 65 with COVID-19, enrolled during active disease. The source material was peripheral blood. The chain is built from TRBV6-1 and TRBJ1-3; tentatively, D is TRBD1 (6 bases). The DNA of the CDR3 is TGTGCCAGCAGTGAAGTGGGGACAAGCTGGGCGGCCGGAAACACCATATATTTT. This codes for CASSEVGTSWAAGNTIYF.